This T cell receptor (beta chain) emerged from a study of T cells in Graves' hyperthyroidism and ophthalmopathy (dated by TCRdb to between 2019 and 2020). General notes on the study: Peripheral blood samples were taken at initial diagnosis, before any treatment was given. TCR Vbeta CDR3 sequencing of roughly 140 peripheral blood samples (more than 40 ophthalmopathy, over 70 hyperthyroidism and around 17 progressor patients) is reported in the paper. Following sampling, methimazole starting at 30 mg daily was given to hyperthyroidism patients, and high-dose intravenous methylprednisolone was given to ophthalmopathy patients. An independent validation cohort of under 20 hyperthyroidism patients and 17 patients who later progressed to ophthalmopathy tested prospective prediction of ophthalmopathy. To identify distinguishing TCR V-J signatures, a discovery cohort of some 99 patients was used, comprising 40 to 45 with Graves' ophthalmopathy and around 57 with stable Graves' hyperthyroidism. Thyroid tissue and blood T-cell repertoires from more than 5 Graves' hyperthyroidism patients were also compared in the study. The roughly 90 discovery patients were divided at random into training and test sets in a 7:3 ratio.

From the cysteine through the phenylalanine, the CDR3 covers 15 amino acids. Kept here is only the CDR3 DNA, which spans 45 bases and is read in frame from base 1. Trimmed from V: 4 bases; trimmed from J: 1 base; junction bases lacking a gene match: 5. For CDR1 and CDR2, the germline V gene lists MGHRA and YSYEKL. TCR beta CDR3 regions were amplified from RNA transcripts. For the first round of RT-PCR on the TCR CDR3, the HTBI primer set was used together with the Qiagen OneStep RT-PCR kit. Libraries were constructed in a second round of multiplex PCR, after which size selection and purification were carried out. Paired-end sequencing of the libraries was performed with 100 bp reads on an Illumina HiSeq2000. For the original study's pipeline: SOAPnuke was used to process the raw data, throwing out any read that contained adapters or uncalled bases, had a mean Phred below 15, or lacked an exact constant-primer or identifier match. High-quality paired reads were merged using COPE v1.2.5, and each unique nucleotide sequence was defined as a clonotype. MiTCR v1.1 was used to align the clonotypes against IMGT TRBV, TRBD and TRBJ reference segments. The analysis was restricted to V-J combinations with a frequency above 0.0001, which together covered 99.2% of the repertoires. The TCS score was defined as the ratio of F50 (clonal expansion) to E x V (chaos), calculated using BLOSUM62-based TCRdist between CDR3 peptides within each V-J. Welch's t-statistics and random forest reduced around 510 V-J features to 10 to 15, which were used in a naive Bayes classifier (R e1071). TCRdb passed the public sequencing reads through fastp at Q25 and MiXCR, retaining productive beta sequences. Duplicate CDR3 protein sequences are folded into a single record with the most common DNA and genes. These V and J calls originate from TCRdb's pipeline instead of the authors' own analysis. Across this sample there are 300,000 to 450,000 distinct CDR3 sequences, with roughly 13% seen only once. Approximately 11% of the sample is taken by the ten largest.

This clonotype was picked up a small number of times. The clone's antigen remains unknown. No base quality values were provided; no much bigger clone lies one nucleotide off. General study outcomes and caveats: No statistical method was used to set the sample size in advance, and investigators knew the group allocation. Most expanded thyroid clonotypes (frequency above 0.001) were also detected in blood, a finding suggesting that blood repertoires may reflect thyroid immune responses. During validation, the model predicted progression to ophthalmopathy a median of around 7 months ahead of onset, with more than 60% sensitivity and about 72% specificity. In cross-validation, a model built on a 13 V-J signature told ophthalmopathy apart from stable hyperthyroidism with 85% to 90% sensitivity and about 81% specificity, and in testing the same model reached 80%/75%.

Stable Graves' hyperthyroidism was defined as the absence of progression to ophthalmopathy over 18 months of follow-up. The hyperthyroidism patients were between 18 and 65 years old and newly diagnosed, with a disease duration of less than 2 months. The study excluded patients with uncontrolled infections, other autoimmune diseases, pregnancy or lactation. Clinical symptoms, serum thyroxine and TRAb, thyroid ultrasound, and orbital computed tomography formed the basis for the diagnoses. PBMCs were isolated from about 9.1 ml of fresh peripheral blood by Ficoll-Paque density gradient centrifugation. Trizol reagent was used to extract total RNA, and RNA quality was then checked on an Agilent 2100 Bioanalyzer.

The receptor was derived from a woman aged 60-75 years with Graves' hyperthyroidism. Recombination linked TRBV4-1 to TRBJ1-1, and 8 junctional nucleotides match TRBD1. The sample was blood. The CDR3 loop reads CASSLMDRENTEAFF. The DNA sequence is TGCGCCAGCAGCCTGATGGACAGGGAGAACACTGAAGCTTTCTTT.